This TCR beta chain is drawn from a study of cytomegalovirus exposure and HLA in healthy donors. In the study overall: HLA-typed donors contributed some 85 million unique TCRs, which were held in an early data release.

The PCR employed 60 Vbeta primers together with 13 Jbeta primers. Sequencing used immunoSEQ multiplex PCR; TCRdb keeps in-frame clones, though not all of them. The sample has approximately 110,000 clones; under 85% are singletons. This clone was picked up one time. Trimming shortened V by 11 bases and J by 0 bases, and 11 bases separated the two germline ends. This CDR3 region has 13 residues. Germline CDR1 and CDR2: LNHNV and YYDKDF (reference sequence). The origin of this receptor is a human donor in good health. The sample comprised PBMCs. This sequence joins TRBV15 and TRBJ1-3; D is unresolved. CDR3 protein: CAASGDSGNTIYF. CDR3 DNA: TGTGCCGCCTCCGGGGACTCTGGAAACACCATATATTTT.